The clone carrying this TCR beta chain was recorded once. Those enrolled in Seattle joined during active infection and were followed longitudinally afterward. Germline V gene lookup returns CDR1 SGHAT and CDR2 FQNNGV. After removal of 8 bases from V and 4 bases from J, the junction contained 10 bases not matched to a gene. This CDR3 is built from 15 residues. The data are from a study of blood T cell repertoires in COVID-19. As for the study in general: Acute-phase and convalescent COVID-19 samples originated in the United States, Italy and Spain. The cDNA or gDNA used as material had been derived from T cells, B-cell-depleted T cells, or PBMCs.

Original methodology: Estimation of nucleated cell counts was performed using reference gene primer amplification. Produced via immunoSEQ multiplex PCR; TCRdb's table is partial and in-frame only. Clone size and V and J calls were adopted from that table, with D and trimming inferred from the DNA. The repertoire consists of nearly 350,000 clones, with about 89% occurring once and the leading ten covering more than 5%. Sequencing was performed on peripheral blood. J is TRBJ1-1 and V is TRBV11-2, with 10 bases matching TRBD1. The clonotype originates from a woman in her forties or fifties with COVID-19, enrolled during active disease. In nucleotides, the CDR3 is TGTGCCAGCCGCAAGACAGGGGGCGTGGGCACTGAAGCTTTCTTT. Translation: CASRKTGGVGTEAFF.